One TCR beta chain is described in this entry. The data derive from a study of T cells in narcolepsy. Sequenced by immunoSEQ multiplex PCR; TCRdb stores in-frame clones only, minus some. The repertoire has around 31,000 clones, around 83% of them found once; the top ten carry about 2.5%. This CDR3 comprises 16 residues. Trimming cost V 0 bases and J 4 bases; bases outside gene matches: 6. CDR1 and CDR2 from the germline V gene are LNHNV and YYDKDF (reference sequence). The specimen was CD45RA- memory CD4+ T cells from PBMCs. This chain joins TRBV15 and TRBJ2-1; 7 bases align to TRBD2. The sequence was collected from a human donor with narcolepsy. CDR3 region: CATSRDTGTTYNEQFF. The CDR3 DNA reads as TGTGCCACCAGCAGAGATACGGGGACTACATACAATGAGCAGTTCTTC.